This TCR beta chain was captured by sequencing in a study of Ad26.COV2.S vaccination and SARS-CoV-2 variants. Study background: Of the COV1001 trial arms, the Ad26.COV2.S arm included the donor. Donor got 5x10^10 or 1x10^11 viral particles of Ad26.COV2.S. Regarding the study as a whole: Spike-specific CD8+ and CD4+ T cell responses reportedly showed substantial breadth after vaccination. Whether participants received vaccine or placebo, their non-spike TCR breadth was similar.

CDR3 length: 13 amino acids. Germline loops: CDR1 SGHRS, CDR2 YFSETQ. V lost 4 bases and J lost 1, with 8 bases in between. Treatment meaning: about 20 received Ad26.COV2.S at low or high dose, single or two shots; about 5 received placebo; per-sample allocation not given. Specimens were obtained on day 63 following the first vaccine or placebo injection. Using immunoSEQ multiplex PCR, the repertoire was profiled, and TCRdb retains in-frame clones only, with some absent. The sample holds under 500,000 clones, roughly 90% seen once. On this clone itself: Its specificity is not known.

This chain connects TRBV5-1 to TRBJ1-2, with D unresolved. The source was peripheral blood, collected in a trial of Ad26.COV2.S vaccine versus placebo. This receptor was obtained from a person between 18 and 59 years old who received the Ad26.COV2.S COVID-19 vaccine or a placebo. CDR3 DNA sequence: TGCGCCAGCAGCCCGACATATAACTATGGCTACACCTTC. Translation gives CASSPTYNYGYTF.